This TCR beta chain stems from a study of shared T cell receptors in the human thymus. This CDR3 has 14 residues. Germline loops: CDR1 MNHEY, CDR2 SMNVEV (reference sequence). Trimming took 5 bases from V and 9 from J; bases not matched to a gene: 9. Generated by immunoSEQ multiplex PCR, the TCRdb table keeps only in-frame clones and is missing some. The data show about 400,000 clones, around 95% seen once. The specimen sequenced was thymocytes. The V call is TRBV27, the J call TRBJ1-2, with 10 bases matching TRBD1. This clonotype originated in a human donor. The CDR3 DNA sequence: TGTGCCAGCAGTCCCTCGACAGGGGGCGATAGCTACACCTTC. It yields the protein CASSPSTGGDSYTF.